This TCR beta chain comes out of a study of cytomegalovirus exposure and HLA in healthy donors. Concerning this clone itself: Its antigen is undetermined.

PCR primers comprised 60 Vbeta and 13 Jbeta primers. Clones were sequenced by immunoSEQ multiplex PCR, and TCRdb holds only the in-frame ones, with some missing. The table lists roughly 110,000 clones, 65% to 85% of them singletons. Study-wide results and limits: Later analysis showed TCR association rates varying by HLA locus, highest for DRB1 and lowest for HLA-C.

This CDR3 spans 16 amino acids. The germline CDR1 and CDR2 sequences are LNHDA and SQIVND (reference sequence). The germline V and J ends were trimmed by 4 bases and 3 bases, with 16 bases remaining between them. Sequenced input: PBMCs. The TCR originated in a woman aged 18-29 years in good health and CMV-seronegative. The chain recombines TRBV19 with TRBJ1-5, with D possibly being TRBD1 (6 bases). The CDR3 sequence: CASSTPGGADNQPQHF. The CDR3 nucleotides are TGTGCCAGTAGTACCCCGGGGGGGGCGGACAATCAGCCCCAGCATTTT.